The 12 T cell receptor beta chains reported below all come from one sample, sequenced in a study of blood T cell repertoires in COVID-19. TCRdb's copy holds only in-frame clones and misses some; the assay was immunoSEQ multiplex PCR. The sample records around 100,000 clones, roughly 90% being singletons. Sequenced material: peripheral blood. The source of these receptors is a woman aged 55-70 years with acute or convalescent COVID-19.

V is TRBV6-5 and J is TRBJ1-5, with D perhaps TRBD1 (5 bases). Trimming removed 4 bases from V and 2 bases from J, with 9 bases in between. In germline, CDR1 is MNHEY, CDR2 SVGAGI. CDR3 length equals 14 residues. Here the CDR3 DNA reads TGTGCCAGCAGTTCCATACAGGGCAATCAGCCCCAGCATTTT. Amino acids: CASSSIQGNQPQHF.

V usage is TRBV29-1 and J usage is TRBJ2-3, with D unclear. In germline, CDR1 is SQVTM, CDR2 ANQGSEA. Deletions cut 8 bases from V and 4 bases from J, with 10 bases between. The CDR3 is 11 residues long. The DNA of the CDR3 is TGCAGCCACGGTTTCTCAGATACGCAGTATTTT. This encodes CSHGFSDTQYF.

The chain links TRBV6-5 to TRBJ2-1; 11 nucleotides line up with TRBD2. This CDR3 spans 14 amino acids. Germline loops: CDR1 MNHEY, CDR2 SVGAGI. J was trimmed by 7 bases and V by 3 bases; bases with no gene match: 2. The CDR3 sequence: CASSYVAGGNEQFF. The CDR3 DNA reads TGTGCCAGCAGTTATGTAGCGGGAGGGAATGAGCAGTTCTTC.

CDR3: CASSPRFSTDTQYF. In DNA, the CDR3 is TGTGCCAGCAGCCCCCGGTTTTCCACAGATACGCAGTATTTT. The chain joins TRBV27 to TRBJ2-3; D is unresolved. This CDR3 spans 14 amino acids. In germline, CDR1 is MNHEY, CDR2 SMNVEV (reference sequence). Trimming pared 6 bases from V and 2 bases from J, leaving 12 bases between.

The V and J genes are TRBV10-2 and TRBJ1-1, with D unclear. Between the trimmed V and J ends, which lost 8 bases and 7 bases, there was a span of 14 bases. The CDR3 is 12 amino acids. CDR1 is WSHSY, CDR2 SAAADI, per germline. The CDR3 region has the DNA TGCGCCAGCGGGTCCCCCGGAGGTGAAGCTTTCTTT. It specifies CASGSPGGEAFF.

The chain recombines TRBV4-1 with TRBJ1-4, with TRBD1 matching 7 bases. The V gene's germline CDR1 is MGHRA and CDR2 YSYEKL. V was clipped by 3 bases and J by 4 bases; unmatched bases: 8. This CDR3 spans 16 amino acids. The CDR3 is CASSQVLRDSNEKLFF. CDR3 bases: TGCGCCAGCAGCCAGGTCCTCCGGGACAGTAATGAAAAACTGTTTTTT.

This clone came up once. CDR3 protein: CASSYRGSYEQYV. The DNA of the CDR3 is TGTGCCAGCAGCTACAGGGGCTCCTACGAGCAGTACGTC. This sequence joins TRBV7-8 and TRBJ2-7; 7 positions match TRBD1. After removal of 4 bases from V and 0 bases from J, the junction contained 0 bases not matched to a gene. The CDR3 spans 13 residues. Germline CDR1 and CDR2: SGHVS and FQNEAQ.

V is TRBV11-2 and J is TRBJ2-3, with 7 bases aligning to TRBD1. J lost 0 bases, V lost 1 base, and 7 bases had no gene match. The CDR3 has 17 amino acids. Looked up from germline, CDR1 is SGHAT and CDR2 is FQNNGV. The CDR3 bases are TGTGCCAGCAGCTTAGTAGGGGGCAAAGTTAGCACAGATACGCAGTATTTT. Encoded protein: CASSLVGGKVSTDTQYF.

This clone was seen a handful of times. The chain joins TRBV19 to TRBJ1-1; D may be TRBD1 (6 bases). This CDR3 region has 16 residues. Trimming took off 4 bases at V and 1 base at J, with 16 bases between the two ends. Germline-derived CDR1 and CDR2 are LNHDA and SQIVND (reference sequence). This CDR3 reads CASSKGPGEGNTEAFF. Written as DNA, the CDR3 is TGTGCCAGTAGTAAGGGCCCAGGGGAGGGGAACACTGAAGCTTTCTTT.

The rearrangement joins TRBV6-5 to TRBJ1-3; no definite D call. The V and J ends lost 10 bases and 0 bases respectively, with 10 bases between them. The CDR3 is 13 residues long. Looked up from germline, CDR1 is MNHEY and CDR2 is SVGAGI. The CDR3 region is CATQSLSGNTIYF. The CDR3 DNA is TGTGCCACCCAAAGCCTCTCTGGAAACACCATATATTTT.

The rearrangement links TRBV28 to TRBJ1-5; 12 bases are shared with TRBD1. V trimming: 6 bases; J trimming: 11 bases; junction bases outside the gene matches: 8. The CDR3 length is 14 residues. Germline-derived CDR1 and CDR2 are MDHEN and SYDVKM. As DNA, the CDR3 is TGTGCCAGCAGGCCGGGACAGGGGGCTTCGGCCCAGCATTTT. This codes for CASRPGQGASAQHF.

The rearrangement uses TRBV28 and TRBJ2-3, with 9 nucleotides matching TRBD1. Germline CDR1 and CDR2: MDHEN and SYDVKM. The junction had 7 bases not matched to a gene; V was cut back by 6 bases and J by 3 bases. The CDR3 runs to 15 residues. CDR3 residues: CASSLTGGMTDTQYF. In DNA form, the CDR3 reads TGTGCCAGCAGCCTAACAGGGGGCATGACAGATACGCAGTATTTT.